A selection of T cell receptor beta chains follows, all from one sample in a study of blood T cells in healthy people across ages. TCRdb itself ran the 5' RACE reads through MiXCR, one entry per CDR3 protein. The repertoire has more than 600,000 distinct CDR3 sequences, approximately 25% of them found once; the top ten carry 9.4%. This same sample was also taken into another study, of T cells of mothers and their children.

The specimen was blood. Receptors originate from a boy aged 5-17 years in good health. The CDR3 runs from the conserved cysteine through the conserved F or W. Each record gives: clone size, V gene, D gene, J gene, CDR3 protein, CDR3 DNA. D genes are given only for firm matches. The listing skips clone size in some rows; elsewhere it reads once, few, many or a size class.

few	TRBV7-8	TRBD2	TRBJ2-1	CASSVAGTSAYNEQFF	TGTGCCAGCAGCGTAGCCGGGACTAGCGCCTACAATGAGCAGTTCTTC
few	TRBV12-3/TRBV12-4	TRBD1	TRBJ1-5	CASIPGGRIDSNQPQHF	TGTGCCAGCATTCCAGGGGGACGAATCGATAGCAATCAGCCCCAGCATTTT
-	TRBV28	-	TRBJ1-1	CASSIQAVNTEAFF	TGTGCCAGCAGTATACAGGCCGTGAACACTGAAGCTTTCTTT
few	TRBV12-3/TRBV12-4	-	TRBJ1-5	CASSPDSGNQPQHF	TGTGCCAGCAGTCCCGATTCAGGCAATCAGCCCCAGCATTTT
-	TRBV27	-	TRBJ2-7	CASSSLLGGDEQYF	TGTGCCAGCAGTTCCCTTCTAGGGGGGGACGAGCAGTACTTC
few	TRBV6-2/TRBV6-3	-	TRBJ1-2	CASTEGQAGYTF	TGTGCCAGCACCGAGGGGCAGGCGGGCTACACCTTC
few	TRBV6-2/TRBV6-3	-	TRBJ2-6	CASRLTLDSGANVLTF	TGTGCCAGCAGGCTAACTCTTGACTCTGGGGCCAACGTCCTGACTTTC
-	TRBV25-1	-	TRBJ1-1	CASSEYYDPTEAFF	TGTGCCAGCAGTGAATACTATGACCCCACTGAAGCTTTCTTT
-	TRBV12-5	TRBD1	TRBJ2-1	CASAFLRTGAYNEQFF	TGTGCTAGTGCCTTTTTGAGGACAGGGGCATACAATGAGCAGTTCTTC
-	TRBV7-2	TRBD2	TRBJ2-3	CASRLLAGGPHTQYF	TGTGCCAGCAGGTTACTAGCGGGGGGGCCTCATACGCAGTATTTT
-	TRBV12-3/TRBV12-4	-	TRBJ2-1	CASSPGRGGEQFF	TGTGCCAGCAGCCCCGGGCGGGGAGGAGAGCAGTTCTTC
few	TRBV12-3/TRBV12-4	TRBD2	TRBJ2-7	CASSFGGRGREQYF	TGTGCCAGCAGTTTTGGCGGGAGAGGCCGCGAGCAGTACTTC
-	TRBV28	-	TRBJ1-2	CASSLIVDNYGYTF	TGTGCCAGCAGTTTAATTGTGGATAACTATGGCTACACCTTC
-	TRBV9	TRBD1	TRBJ2-4	CATSVGATGSGGIQYF	TGTGCCACCAGCGTAGGAGCGACAGGGAGTGGAGGCATTCAGTACTTC
-	TRBV7-2	TRBD2	TRBJ2-7	CASSSELGGTYGQYF	TGTGCCAGCAGCTCCGAGCTGGGGGGGACCTACGGGCAGTACTTC
-	TRBV29-1	-	TRBJ2-2	CSVVTSGGELFF	TGCAGCGTGGTAACTTCGGGGGGGGAGCTGTTTTTT
few	TRBV5-1	-	TRBJ2-6	CASSLAAHPGANVLTF	TGCGCCAGCAGCTTGGCGGCCCACCCTGGGGCCAACGTCCTGACTTTC
few	TRBV20-1	-	TRBJ1-6	CSARDSGVDSPLHF	TGCAGTGCTAGAGATAGCGGGGTGGATTCACCCCTCCACTTT
few	TRBV14	-	TRBJ2-1	CASSQHPGLSIEDEQFF	TGTGCCAGCAGCCAACACCCTGGACTCTCGATTGAGGATGAGCAGTTCTTC
once	TRBV28	-	TRBJ1-1	CASSRGHRDGAFF	TGTGCCAGCAGCCGAGGACACAGGGATGGGGCTTTCTTT
-	TRBV2	-	TRBJ2-5	CASRSRGAGETQYF	TGTGCCAGCAGGTCCAGGGGCGCGGGAGAGACCCAGTACTTC
-	TRBV7-3	-	TRBJ2-7	CASGNGGNEQYF	TGTGCCAGCGGGAATGGGGGTAACGAGCAGTACTTC
few	TRBV9	-	TRBJ2-5	CASSVSGTSGTQYF	TGTGCCAGCAGCGTCTCCGGGACTTCGGGGACCCAGTACTTC
-	TRBV29-1	-	TRBJ1-1	CSVEFRDKNTEAFF	TGCAGCGTTGAGTTTAGGGACAAGAACACTGAAGCTTTCTTT
once	TRBV12-3/TRBV12-4	-	TRBJ2-4	CASSSLGPVAKNIQYF	TGTGCCAGCAGTTCCCTCGGGCCTGTAGCCAAAAACATTCAGTACTTC
few	TRBV7-6	-	TRBJ1-2	CASSLEEGPNYGYTF	TGTGCCAGCAGCTTAGAGGAGGGTCCAAACTATGGCTACACCTTC
-	TRBV6-4	TRBD1	TRBJ1-2	CASSDGTGGSYGYTF	TGTGCCAGCAGTGACGGGACAGGGGGTAGCTATGGCTACACCTTC